This TCR beta chain stems from a study of OX40 agonist ivuxolimab in advanced cancers. Study overall: Patients enrolled in dose escalation were diagnosed with hepatocellular carcinoma, melanoma, renal cell or head and neck cancer. Study-level findings and limits: CD4+ and CD8+ T cells in blood underwent clonal expansion by week 6 at 0.1 to 3.0 mg/kg. Expanded peripheral T-cell antigen specificity went undetermined. CD8+ T cells (on average) carried more expanded clones than CD4+ T cells.

Assay used: immunoSEQ multiplex PCR; TCRdb lists only in-frame clones, some missing. The table shows 35,000 to 45,000 clones, with under 90% occurring only once. On this clone: Its specificity is not known.

CDR3 length equals 15 residues. CDR1 and CDR2 (germline): LNHDA, SQIVND (reference sequence). Trimming removed 3 bases from V and 1 base from J, with 10 bases in between. The TCR was taken from an adult with an advanced solid tumor such as melanoma, head and neck, liver or kidney cancer. V gene TRBV19 combines with J gene TRBJ1-5, with TRBD1 as a possible D gene (6 bases). Sequenced material: CD4+ or CD8+ T cells sorted from blood, taken in a trial of the OX40 agonist ivuxolimab. CDR3 DNA: TGTGCCAGTAGTATCGGACAGCTAAGCAATCAGCCCCAGCATTTT. Translated: CASSIGQLSNQPQHF.